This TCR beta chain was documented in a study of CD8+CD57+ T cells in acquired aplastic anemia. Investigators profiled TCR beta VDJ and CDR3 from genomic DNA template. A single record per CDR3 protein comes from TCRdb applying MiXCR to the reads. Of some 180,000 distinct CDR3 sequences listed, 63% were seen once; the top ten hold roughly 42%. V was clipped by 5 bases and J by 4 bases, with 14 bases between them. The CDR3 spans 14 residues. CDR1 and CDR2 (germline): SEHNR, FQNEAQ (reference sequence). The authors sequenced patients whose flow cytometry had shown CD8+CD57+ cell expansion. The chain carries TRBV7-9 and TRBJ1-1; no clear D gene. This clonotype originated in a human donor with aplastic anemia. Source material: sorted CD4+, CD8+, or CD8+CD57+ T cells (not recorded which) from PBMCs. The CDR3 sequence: CASSPALGVTEAFF. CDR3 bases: TGTGCCAGCAGCCCCGCTTTGGGCGTCACTGAAGCTTTCTTT.